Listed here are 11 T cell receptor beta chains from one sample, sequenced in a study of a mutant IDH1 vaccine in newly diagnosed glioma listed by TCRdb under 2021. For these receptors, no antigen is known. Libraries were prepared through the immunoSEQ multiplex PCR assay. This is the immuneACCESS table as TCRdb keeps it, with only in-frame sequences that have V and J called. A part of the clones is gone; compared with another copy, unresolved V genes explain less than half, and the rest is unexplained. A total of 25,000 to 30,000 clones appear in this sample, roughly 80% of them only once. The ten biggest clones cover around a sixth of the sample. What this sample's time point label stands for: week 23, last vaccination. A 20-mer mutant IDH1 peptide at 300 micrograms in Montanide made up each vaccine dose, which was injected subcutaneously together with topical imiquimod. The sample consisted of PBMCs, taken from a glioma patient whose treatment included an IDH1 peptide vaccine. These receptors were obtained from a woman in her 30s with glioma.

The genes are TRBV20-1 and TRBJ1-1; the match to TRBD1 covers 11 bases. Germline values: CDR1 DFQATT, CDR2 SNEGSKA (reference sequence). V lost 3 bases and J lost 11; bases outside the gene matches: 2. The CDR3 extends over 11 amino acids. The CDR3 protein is CSARGDRGAFF. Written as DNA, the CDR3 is TGCAGTGCTAGGGGGGACAGGGGGGCTTTCTTT.

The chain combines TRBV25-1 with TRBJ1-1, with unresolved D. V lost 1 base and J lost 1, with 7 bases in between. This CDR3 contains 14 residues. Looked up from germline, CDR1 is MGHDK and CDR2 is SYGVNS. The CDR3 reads CASSELGGNTEAFF. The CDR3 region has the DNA TGTGCCAGCAGTGAATTGGGCGGGAACACTGAAGCTTTCTTT.

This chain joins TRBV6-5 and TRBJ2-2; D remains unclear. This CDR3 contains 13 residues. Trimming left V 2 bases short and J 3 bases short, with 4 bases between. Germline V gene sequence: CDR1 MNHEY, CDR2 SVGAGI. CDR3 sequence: CASSYRYTGELFF. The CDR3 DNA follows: TGTGCCAGCAGTTACAGGTACACCGGGGAGCTGTTTTTT.

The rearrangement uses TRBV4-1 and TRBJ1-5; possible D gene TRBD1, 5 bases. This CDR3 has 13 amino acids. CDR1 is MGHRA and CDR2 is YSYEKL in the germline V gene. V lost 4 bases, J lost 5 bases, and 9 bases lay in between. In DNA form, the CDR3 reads TGCGCCAGCAGCCCATCGGGGGATCAGCCCCAGCATTTT. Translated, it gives CASSPSGDQPQHF.

DNA for the CDR3: TGTGCCAGCAGTCGCCGGGCTAACTCTGGAAACACCATATATTTT. Protein sequence: CASSRRANSGNTIYF. This sequence joins TRBV6-5 and TRBJ1-3; no firm D call. Looked up from germline, CDR1 is MNHEY and CDR2 is SVGAGI. The CDR3 length is 15 residues. Trimming stripped 5 bases from V and 0 bases from J, with 11 bases between.

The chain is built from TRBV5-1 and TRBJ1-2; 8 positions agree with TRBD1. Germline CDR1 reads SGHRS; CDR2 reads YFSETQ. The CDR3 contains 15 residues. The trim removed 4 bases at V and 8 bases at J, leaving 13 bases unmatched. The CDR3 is CASSTGTGWRGGYTF. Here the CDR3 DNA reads TGCGCCAGCAGCACCGGGACAGGCTGGCGCGGAGGCTACACCTTC.

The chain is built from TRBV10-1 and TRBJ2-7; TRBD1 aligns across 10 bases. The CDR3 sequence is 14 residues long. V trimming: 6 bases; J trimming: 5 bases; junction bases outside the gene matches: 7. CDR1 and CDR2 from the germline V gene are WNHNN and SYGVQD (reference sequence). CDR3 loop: CASSAGTGADEQYF. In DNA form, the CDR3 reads TGCGCCAGCAGCGCCGGGACAGGGGCCGACGAGCAGTACTTC.

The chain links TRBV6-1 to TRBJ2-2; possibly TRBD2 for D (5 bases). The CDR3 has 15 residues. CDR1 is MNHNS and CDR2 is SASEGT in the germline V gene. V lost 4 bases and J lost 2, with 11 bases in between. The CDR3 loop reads CASSGPGTNTGELFF. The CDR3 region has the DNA TGTGCCAGCAGTGGGCCGGGAACAAACACCGGGGAGCTGTTTTTT.

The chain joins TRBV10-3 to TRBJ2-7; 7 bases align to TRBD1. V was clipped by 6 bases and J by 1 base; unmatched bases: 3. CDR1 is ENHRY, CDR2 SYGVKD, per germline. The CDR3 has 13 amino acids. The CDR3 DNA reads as TGTGCCATCAGCCCGGGACAGTCCTACGAGCAGTACTTC. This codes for CAISPGQSYEQYF.

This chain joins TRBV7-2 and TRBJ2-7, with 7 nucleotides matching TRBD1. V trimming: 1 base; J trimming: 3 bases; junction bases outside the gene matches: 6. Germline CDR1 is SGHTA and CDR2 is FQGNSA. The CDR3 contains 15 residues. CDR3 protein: CASSLDRDSFYEQYF. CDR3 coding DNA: TGTGCCAGCAGCTTAGACCGGGACAGCTTCTACGAGCAGTACTTC.

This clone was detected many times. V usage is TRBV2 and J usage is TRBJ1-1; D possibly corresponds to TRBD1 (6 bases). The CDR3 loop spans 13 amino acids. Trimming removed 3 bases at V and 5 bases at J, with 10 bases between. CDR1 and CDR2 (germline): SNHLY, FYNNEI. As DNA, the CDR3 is TGTGCCAGCAGTGACAGGGGAGGGACTGAAGCTTTCTTT. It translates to CASSDRGGTEAFF.